What follows describes a single T cell receptor (beta chain). The antigen remains unidentified. The data belong to a study of T cells in narcolepsy. Whole-study results and caveats: Comparing one patient's CSF and blood CD4+ clonotypes highlighted HCRT- and TRIB2-specific autoreactive clonotypes. Reportedly, autoreactive clonotypes were serially detected in patients' blood but not controls'.

Sequencing was performed with immunoSEQ multiplex PCR; in TCRdb, only in-frame clones are kept and a portion is missing. The profile covers tens of thousands of clones, with about 87% appearing a single time and around 1% taken by the ten largest. The V gene's germline CDR1 is MNHNS and CDR2 SASEGT. This CDR3 comprises 15 residues. V was pared by 4 bases and J by 2 bases, with 8 bases of the junction left unmatched. The sequencing input was memory (CD45RA-) CD4+ T cells from blood. This TCR derives from a human donor in good health. J is TRBJ2-7 and V is TRBV6-1; TRBD1 matches 7 bases. CDR3 sequence (DNA): TGTGCCAGCAGTGCCCAAGGGACAGCTCCCTACGAGCAGTACTTC. Translation gives CASSAQGTAPYEQYF.